Given below is one T cell receptor beta chain in context. Its antigen is unknown. Germline CDR1 is SGHRS and CDR2 is YFSETQ. The CDR3 is made up of 16 amino acids. V dropped 5 bases and J dropped 6; count of bases not matched to a gene: 10. This sample is drawn from a study of T cell repertoires in cytomegalovirus infection. Overall study context: Use of recently identified HLA-C-restricted and well-studied HLA-B-restricted CMV epitopes was part of the study. Public TCR beta signatures marked donors with CMV infection and the matching HLA.

General study results and limits: There were HLA-C-restricted CMV-specific TCR beta clonotypes dominating the ex vivo response.

TCRdb re-called the reads with MiXCR, one entry per CDR3 protein. The table lists about 740,000 distinct CDR3 sequences, roughly a third of them singletons, with over 15% in the top ten. This TCR was recovered from a human donor in good health (CMV status not recorded). Some clones in this sample may be carry-over from other donors' samples. Source: cultured PBMCs, taken from culture after CMV antigen stimulation. This chain connects TRBV5-1 to TRBJ2-1; 11 bases are a match to TRBD2. In DNA, the CDR3 is TGCGCCAGCAGTCTCGACGGGACTAGCGGCATCAATGAGCAGTTCTTC. Translating it yields CASSLDGTSGINEQFF.